The 16 T cell receptor beta chains below come from one sample, sequenced in a study of T-cell reconstitution after alpha-beta-depleted transplantation in children. The TCRbeta library incorporated unique molecular identifiers. TCRdb independently ran MiXCR on the PCR reads; one entry per CDR3 protein. The sample holds about 440,000 distinct CDR3 sequences, approximately 42% seen once. This specimen consisted of PBMCs, obtained before TCRalphabeta/CD19-depleted stem cell transplant. Receptor source: a girl aged 2 to 10 with aplastic anemia, due to receive a stem cell transplant.

This clonotype appeared once. The chain links TRBV5-1 to TRBJ2-2, with 13 bases fitting TRBD2. This CDR3 comprises 17 residues. The trim removed 4 bases at V and 6 bases at J, leaving 9 bases unmatched. CDR1 is SGHRS, CDR2 YFSETQ, per germline. In DNA form, the CDR3 reads TGCGCCAGCAGCCTGACTAGCGGGGGGACCCGTTCCGGGGAGCTGTTTTTT. Its protein product is CASSLTSGGTRSGELFF. The full variable domain, with the rest looked up from reference TRBV5-1 and TRBJ2-2, is KAGVTQTPRYLIKTRGQQVTLSCSPISGHRSVSWYQQTPGQGLQFLFEYFSETQRNKGNFPGRFSGRQFSNSRSEMNVSTLELGDSALYLCASSLTSGGTRSGELFFGEGSRLTVL.

This clonotype has a single count. The chain has TRBV2 and TRBJ2-7; no definite D call. This CDR3 has 14 residues. Germline CDR1 SNHLY, CDR2 FYNNEI. V lost 4 bases, J lost 5 bases, and 15 bases lay in between. This CDR3 reads CASSGRLNVHEQYF. Written as DNA, the CDR3 is TGTGCCAGCAGTGGCCGCCTCAACGTCCACGAGCAGTACTTC.

This clonotype was observed at least ten times. V gene TRBV20-1 combines with J gene TRBJ2-3; 10 bases match TRBD2. This CDR3 is 15 amino acids long. In germline, CDR1 is DFQATT, CDR2 SNEGSKA (reference sequence). With V trimmed by 6 bases and J by 5 bases, 11 bases remained unmatched. CDR3: CSARASGSQGDTQYF. The CDR3 coding sequence is TGCAGTGCCAGGGCTAGCGGGAGTCAAGGAGATACGCAGTATTTT.

The chain employs TRBV7-3 and TRBJ2-1; D not certain. Germline values: CDR1 SGHTA, CDR2 FQGTGA. The CDR3 loop spans 13 amino acids. Trimming removed 3 bases at V and 6 bases at J, with 9 bases between. The CDR3 here is CASSLGIPNEQFF. The DNA of the CDR3 is TGTGCCAGCAGCTTGGGGATACCCAATGAGCAGTTCTTC.

Worth noting for this clonotype: A much bigger clone sits one base away, suggesting this may be a read error. The V call is TRBV20-1, the J call TRBJ2-1, with D tentatively TRBD1 (5 bases). CDR3 length: 15 residues. Germline lookup yields CDR1 DFQATT and CDR2 SNEGSKA (reference sequence). CDR3 residues: CSARDSRVTYNERFF. CDR3 in DNA: TGCAGTGCTAGAGATAGCAGGGTTACCTACAATGAGCGGTTCTTC.

The genes are TRBV20-1 and TRBJ2-3; TRBD1 aligns across 9 bases. CDR3 length equals 15 residues. Germline V lookup: CDR1 DFQATT, CDR2 SNEGSKA (reference sequence). V was pared by 4 bases and J by 8 bases, with 13 bases of the junction left unmatched. The CDR3 is CSANVPGQGEFTQYF. In nucleotides, the CDR3 is TGCAGTGCTAACGTCCCGGGACAGGGAGAGTTTACGCAGTATTTT.

This clonotype was seen many times. The gene calls are TRBV7-2 and TRBJ2-1, with D unresolved. The V and J ends lost 1 base and 12 bases respectively, with 10 bases between them. CDR1 is SGHTA and CDR2 is FQGNSA in the germline V gene. The CDR3 has 12 amino acids. The CDR3: CASSLENWGQFF. The CDR3 DNA is TGTGCCAGCAGCTTAGAGAACTGGGGGCAGTTCTTC.

The V and J genes are TRBV5-1 and TRBJ2-1; 9 bases map to TRBD2. Unmatched junction bases numbered 7, after V lost 4 bases and J lost 5 bases. The CDR3 has 15 amino acids. Germline assignment: CDR1 SGHRS and CDR2 YFSETQ. The CDR3 is CASSPDSGGHNEQFF. The CDR3 DNA is TGCGCCAGCAGCCCCGATAGCGGGGGCCACAATGAGCAGTTCTTC.

The V gene is TRBV5-1, the J gene TRBJ2-3; D is unresolved. This CDR3 contains 12 residues. Germline V lookup: CDR1 SGHRS, CDR2 YFSETQ. V was shortened by 4 bases and J by 6 bases, with 9 bases between the two germline ends. The CDR3 nucleotides are TGCGCCAGCAGCATAGACGGTGATACGCAGTATTTT. Residues: CASSIDGDTQYF.

The gene calls are TRBV6-1 and TRBJ2-7; 9 bases match TRBD1. The junction had 8 bases not matched to a gene; V was cut back by 7 bases and J by 4 bases. Germline V gives CDR1 MNHNS, CDR2 SASEGT. CDR3 length: 14 amino acids. This chain's CDR3 is CASTKRQGGYEQYF. CDR3 DNA: TGTGCCAGCACCAAAAGACAGGGGGGGTACGAGCAGTACTTC.

This clonotype was seen repeatedly, ten times or more. The chain recombines TRBV20-1 with TRBJ1-6, with D hard to call. This CDR3 has 12 residues. V lost 0 bases and J 10 bases, leaving 7 bases between the germline ends. CDR1 is DFQATT and CDR2 is SNEGSKA in the germline V gene (reference sequence). CDR3 region: CSARDQASPLHF. Here the CDR3 DNA reads TGCAGTGCTAGAGATCAGGCCTCACCCCTCCACTTT.

CDR3 sequence: CASRRPGTSGMNEQYF. The CDR3 DNA sequence: TGTGCCAGCAGGAGACCCGGGACTAGCGGGATGAACGAGCAGTACTTC. This chain links TRBV28 with TRBJ2-7, with 13 positions matching TRBD2. With V trimmed by 6 bases and J by 5 bases, 10 bases remained unmatched. CDR1 and CDR2 (germline): MDHEN, SYDVKM. The CDR3 contains 16 residues.

This clonotype was counted between two and nine times. This rearrangement joins TRBV20-1 to TRBJ2-5; D possibly corresponds to TRBD1 (5 bases). The V gene's germline CDR1 is DFQATT and CDR2 SNEGSKA (reference sequence). The CDR3 runs 14 residues. V was shortened by 0 bases and J by 5 bases, with 13 bases between the two germline ends. The CDR3 reads CSARDSQGWETQYF. In DNA, the CDR3 is TGCAGTGCTAGAGACTCCCAGGGCTGGGAGACCCAGTACTTC.

V and J are TRBV12-3 or TRBV12-4 and TRBJ2-1; D unclear. V shed 6 bases and J shed 2 bases, with 20 bases lying between them. The CDR3 consists of 17 residues. The CDR3: CASSPHQVFGAYNEQFF. Here the CDR3 DNA reads TGTGCCAGCAGCCCCCATCAGGTTTTTGGGGCCTACAATGAGCAGTTCTTC.

The V gene is TRBV20-1, the J gene TRBJ1-3, with 9 bases identical to TRBD1. There are 16 residues in the CDR3. Germline CDR1 and CDR2: DFQATT and SNEGSKA (reference sequence). J lost 4 bases, V lost 1 base, and 8 bases had no gene match. CDR3 bases: TGCAGTGCTAGAGTCCTACAGGGGGCGCGGGGAAACACCATATATTTT. It codes for CSARVLQGARGNTIYF.

There are a few counts of this clonotype. The CDR3 spells CAISGGADREETQYF. The CDR3 nucleotides are TGTGCCATCAGTGGGGGGGCGGACAGGGAAGAGACCCAGTACTTC. V gene TRBV10-3 combines with J gene TRBJ2-5; 8 bases are shared with TRBD1. V shed 4 bases, J shed 3 bases, and the junction held 7 bases outside the gene matches. The CDR3 has 15 residues. In germline, CDR1 is ENHRY, CDR2 SYGVKD.